What follows is one T cell receptor (beta chain) and its context. The data stem from a study of cytomegalovirus exposure and HLA in healthy donors. Study as a whole: As an earlier analysis found, 180 million or so T cells yielded 117 million unique TCR beta sequences.

The germline gives CDR1 SGHVS, CDR2 FQNEAQ. The CDR3 has 13 residues. V trimming: 5 bases; J trimming: 11 bases; junction bases outside the gene matches: 9. The PCR ran on 60 Vbeta and 13 Jbeta primers. Only in-frame clones appear in the TCRdb table, and some are missing; sequencing was by immunoSEQ multiplex PCR. The sample table includes approximately 70,000 clones. The source material was PBMCs. The V gene is TRBV7-8, the J gene TRBJ2-1; TRBD1 matches at 7 bases. This clonotype was obtained from a female donor in good health and CMV-seropositive. CDR3 residues: CASSRTGTAKQFF. CDR3 nucleotides: TGTGCCAGCAGCCGAACTGGGACAGCCAAGCAGTTCTTC.